This T cell receptor beta chain was captured in a study of human T cells and chemical hapten exposure. At the level of the study: Patients, predominantly female, presented with alopecia areata, totalis or universalis. Slight volume differences across pooled libraries mainly accounted for varying per-sample TCR yields.

Study conclusions and caveats: Controls formed significantly fewer large CDR3 similarity clusters than expanded TCRs did. Patch test scores rose with PT1 expanded TCR counts, a positive correlation.

V shed 7 bases, J shed 1 base, and the junction held 4 bases outside the gene matches. Germline V gives CDR1 MNHEY, CDR2 SVGEGT. CDR3 size: 15 residues. Time point defined: pre-sensitization, week 0. As for treatment: therapeutic diphenylcyclopropenone sensitization with weekly scalp DPC. This clonotype was recorded many times. The antigen is undetermined. From the RACE reads, TCRdb called clonotypes with MiXCR, one entry per CDR3 protein. The sample yields tens of thousands of distinct CDR3 sequences, roughly 9.9% seen once. This sequence was found in a woman between 40 and 55 years old with alopecia areata. Some clones in this sample may be carry-over from other donors' samples. The rearrangement uses TRBV6-2 or TRBV6-3 and TRBJ1-5, with TRBD1 matching 10 bases. The sample here was whole blood, taken in connection with sensitization to the hapten diphenylcyclopropenone (DPC). The CDR3 reads CASTLDRGSNQPQHF. CDR3 bases: TGTGCCAGCACTCTGGACAGGGGGAGCAATCAGCCCCAGCATTTT.